A single sample gave rise to the 29 T cell receptor beta chains below, sequenced in a study of CD8 T cells in ankylosing spondylitis. TCRdb independently ran MiXCR on the 5' RACE reads; one entry per CDR3 protein. The table records 300,000 to 400,000 distinct CDR3 sequences, 11% of them present only once. The sequenced sample was blood, either unsorted or a sorted T cell fraction (not recorded which). The receptors stem from a female donor with ankylosing spondylitis or in good health (not recorded which).

This clonotype was picked up many times. The chain has TRBV6-1 and TRBJ1-1; D gene ambiguous. The CDR3 loop spans 14 amino acids. V lost 4 bases to trimming and J lost 8 bases, with 17 bases between them. Germline CDR1 is MNHNS and CDR2 is SASEGT. In nucleotides, the CDR3 is TGTGCCAGCAGTGGCTTTTCGGACGGAGGAGAAGCTTTCTTT. Protein product: CASSGFSDGGEAFF.

The chain uses TRBV29-1 and TRBJ2-1; 9 nucleotides line up with TRBD1. The germline V gene encodes CDR1 SQVTM and CDR2 ANQGSEA. CDR3 length: 14 amino acids. Trimming removed 6 bases from V and 2 bases from J; junction bases left unmatched: 5. This CDR3 is CSVGGQGAYNEQFF. CDR3 nucleotides: TGCAGCGTGGGGGGACAGGGCGCCTACAATGAGCAGTTCTTC.

The table lists this clonotype with many counts. CDR3 sequence reads: CSASPWRKNEQFF. CDR3 bases: TGCAGTGCTAGTCCCTGGAGGAAAAATGAGCAGTTCTTC. The V and J genes are TRBV20-1 and TRBJ2-1, with D maybe TRBD2 (5 bases). The germline gives CDR1 DFQATT, CDR2 SNEGSKA (reference sequence). The length of the CDR3 is 13 residues. V was cut by 3 bases and J by 7 bases, with 13 bases left in between.

The chain carries TRBV5-1 and TRBJ2-5; a possible D gene is TRBD1 (5 bases). The CDR3 runs to 14 residues. V was pared by 0 bases and J by 4 bases, with 10 bases between. Germline CDR1 and CDR2: SGHRS and YFSETQ. This CDR3 is CASSLVDNRETQYF. The CDR3 bases are TGCGCCAGCAGCTTGGTGGACAATCGAGAGACCCAGTACTTC. Filled out from reference TRBV5-1 and TRBJ2-5, the complete variable domain reads KAGVTQTPRYLIKTRGQQVTLSCSPISGHRSVSWYQQTPGQGLQFLFEYFSETQRNKGNFPGRFSGRQFSNSRSEMNVSTLELGDSALYLCASSLVDNRETQYFGPGTRLLVL.

This clonotype was seen at least ten times. The V call is TRBV6-1, the J call TRBJ2-5; no definite D call. Trimming pared 6 bases from V and 3 bases from J, leaving 14 bases between. CDR1 MNHNS and CDR2 SASEGT come from the germline V gene. This CDR3 comprises 14 residues. For the CDR3, the DNA is TGTGCCAGCAGCCGTGATCCTCAGGAAGAGACCCAGTACTTC. This encodes CASSRDPQEETQYF.

In this sample, this clonotype turned up many times. The gene calls are TRBV12-3 or TRBV12-4 and TRBJ1-6; maybe TRBD1 (5 bases). CDR3 length equals 16 residues. Trimming shortened V by 3 bases and J by 3 bases, and 12 bases separated the two germline ends. The CDR3, as DNA: TGTGCCAGCAGTTTCGTCGGGGGGTTCTATAATTCACCCCTCCACTTT. It specifies CASSFVGGFYNSPLHF.

There are a few counts of this clonotype. The genes are TRBV5-1 and TRBJ2-1; 12 bases map to TRBD1. Germline values: CDR1 SGHRS, CDR2 YFSETQ. J was trimmed by 6 bases and V by 4 bases; bases with no gene match: 5. The CDR3 is 15 residues long. CDR3 sequence reads: CASSLGTGGFNEQFF. The CDR3 coding sequence is TGCGCCAGCAGCCTCGGGACAGGGGGCTTCAATGAGCAGTTCTTC.

This clonotype was observed at least ten times. The chain links TRBV12-3 or TRBV12-4 to TRBJ2-5; D is ambiguous. The V and J ends lost 3 bases and 4 bases respectively, with 9 bases between them. The CDR3 has 13 residues. CDR3 nucleotide sequence: TGTGCCAGCAGTTTCCTCTTGGCAGAGACCCAGTACTTC. It encodes CASSFLLAETQYF.

This clonotype occurred a few times. The rearrangement joins TRBV9 to TRBJ2-2; 7 nucleotides match TRBD1. V gave up 2 bases and J gave up 2 bases; unmatched junction bases: 3. From germline, CDR1 is SGDLS and CDR2 YYNGEE. This CDR3 region has 15 residues. CDR3 sequence (DNA): TGTGCCAGCAGCGTGAGACAGGGTAACACCGGGGAGCTGTTTTTT. Amino acids: CASSVRQGNTGELFF. Using reference TRBV9 and TRBJ2-2 for the parts outside the CDR3, the full variable domain is DSGVTQTPKHLITATGQRVTLRCSPRSGDLSVYWYQQSLDQGLQFLIQYYNGEERAKGNILERFSAQQFPDLHSELNLSSLELGDSALYFCASSVRQGNTGELFFGEGSRLTVL.

V usage is TRBV20-1 and J usage is TRBJ2-7; 9 positions match TRBD1. Germline assignment: CDR1 DFQATT and CDR2 SNEGSKA (reference sequence). The trim removed 0 bases at V and 6 bases at J, leaving 9 bases unmatched. This CDR3 is 15 amino acids long. This CDR3 reads CSARDPGTGQPEQYF. CDR3 in DNA: TGCAGTGCTAGAGATCCGGGGACAGGGCAGCCCGAGCAGTACTTC.

This clonotype was seen once. A read error may be the cause here, since a much bigger clone is one base away. The chain carries TRBV5-5 and TRBJ2-7; 8 bases align to TRBD1. The CDR3 sequence is 14 residues long. V was pared by 5 bases and J by 5 bases, with 9 bases of the junction left unmatched. CDR1 and CDR2 (germline): SGHKS, YYEKEE (reference sequence). The CDR3 protein is CASRTDRGNHEQYF. CDR3 bases: TGTGCCAGCAGAACCGACAGGGGCAACCACGAGCAGTACTTC.

The chain links TRBV12-3 or TRBV12-4 to TRBJ2-1; TRBD1 matches at 9 bases. The J segment lost 4 bases and the V segment lost 7 bases, leaving 8 bases of the junction unmatched. This CDR3 comprises 15 residues. The CDR3 nucleotides read TGTGCCAGCATTCAAACCGGGACAGGGTACAATGAGCAGTTCTTC. It encodes CASIQTGTGYNEQFF.

This clonotype occurred once. V gene TRBV5-1 combines with J gene TRBJ2-7; D is tentatively TRBD1 or TRBD2 (5 bases each). In germline, CDR1 is SGHRS, CDR2 YFSETQ. CDR3 size: 16 residues. V was pared by 0 bases and J by 0 bases, with 13 bases between. The CDR3 here is CASSLARDRSSYEQYF. CDR3 DNA sequence: TGCGCCAGCAGCTTGGCCCGGGACCGAAGCTCCTACGAGCAGTACTTC.

The chain uses TRBV18 and TRBJ1-2; 10 nucleotides line up with TRBD1. The CDR3 has 14 amino acids. Unmatched junction bases numbered 7, after V lost 4 bases and J lost 8 bases. Germline CDR1 and CDR2: KGHSH and LQKENI. The CDR3 loop reads CASSLGTGAEGYTF. CDR3 sequence (DNA): TGTGCCAGCTCACTGGGGACAGGGGCGGAAGGCTACACCTTC.

This clonotype was counted ten times or more. V usage is TRBV6-1 and J usage is TRBJ2-1, with D tentatively TRBD2 (5 bases). V gave up 8 bases and J gave up 3 bases, with 14 bases separating them. The germline V gene has CDR1 MNHNS and CDR2 SASEGT. This CDR3 contains 14 residues. The CDR3 DNA follows: TGTGCCAGCGGGGATGAGGGCAGCTACAATGAGCAGTTCTTC. This codes for CASGDEGSYNEQFF.

The J gene is TRBJ2-3, the V gene TRBV3-1; no clear D gene. CDR1 is LGHDT, CDR2 YNNKEL, per germline (reference sequence). The CDR3 is 13 amino acids. V shed 1 base and J shed 8 bases, with 10 bases lying between them. The CDR3 reads CASSQAPEGTQYF. The CDR3 coding sequence is TGTGCCAGCAGCCAAGCACCCGAAGGTACGCAGTATTTT.

This clonotype was seen at least ten times. CDR3 in DNA: TGTGCCACCAGCAGAGATAAATGGACAGATACGCAGTATTTT. Residues: CATSRDKWTDTQYF. The chain recombines TRBV15 with TRBJ2-3; D not certain. CDR3 length: 14 residues. The germline gives CDR1 LNHNV, CDR2 YYDKDF (reference sequence). With 0 bases removed from V and 3 bases from J, the gap between germline ends came to 7 bases.

This clonotype was seen at least ten times. This sequence joins TRBV5-1 and TRBJ2-1; D gene uncertain. This CDR3 spans 14 amino acids. Trimming took off 4 bases at V and 7 bases at J, with 15 bases between the two ends. Germline V lookup: CDR1 SGHRS, CDR2 YFSETQ. This CDR3 reads CASSVSSLRNEQFF. The CDR3 DNA reads TGCGCCAGCAGCGTGTCCTCTCTTCGAAATGAGCAGTTCTTC. The full variable domain, its missing parts supplied by reference TRBV5-1 and TRBJ2-1, is KAGVTQTPRYLIKTRGQQVTLSCSPISGHRSVSWYQQTPGQGLQFLFEYFSETQRNKGNFPGRFSGRQFSNSRSEMNVSTLELGDSALYLCASSVSSLRNEQFFGPGTRLTVL.

This clonotype was picked up many times. The genes are TRBV5-6 and TRBJ2-7; D unclear. Germline values: CDR1 SGHDT, CDR2 YYEEEE. V was shortened by 1 base and J by 7 bases, with 15 bases between the two germline ends. This CDR3 is built from 14 residues. CDR3 sequence: CASSLSRSPWEQYF. CDR3 sequence (DNA): TGTGCCAGCAGCTTGAGCAGGTCCCCGTGGGAGCAGTACTTC.

The gene calls are TRBV24-1 and TRBJ2-1, with 12 nucleotides matching TRBD1. The V segment lost 3 bases and the J segment 3 bases; nucleotides outside the gene matches: 8. The CDR3 consists of 18 residues. Germline lookup yields CDR1 KGHDR and CDR2 SFDVKD. CDR3 bases: TGTGCCACCAGTGATAGGGGGGACAGGGGGCTTTACTACAATGAGCAGTTCTTC. It translates to CATSDRGDRGLYYNEQFF.

The V and J genes are TRBV7-9 and TRBJ1-2; no definite D call. CDR3 length: 13 residues. The V gene lost 4 bases and the J gene lost 8 bases, with 14 bases spanning the gap. The germline CDR1 and CDR2 sequences are SEHNR and FQNEAQ (reference sequence). CDR3 sequence (DNA): TGTGCCAGCAGCTCCCACAGTTTAGAGGGCTACACCTTC. Its protein is CASSSHSLEGYTF.

Many counts were recorded for this clonotype. The V gene is TRBV5-1, the J gene TRBJ1-6, with D hard to call. CDR3 length: 14 residues. V lost 9 bases and J lost 7, with 17 bases in between. Germline CDR1 is SGHRS and CDR2 is YFSETQ. The CDR3 sequence: CATKASSGNSPLHF. Written as DNA, the CDR3 is TGCGCCACCAAGGCCTCCTCTGGCAATTCACCCCTCCACTTT. The full variable domain, its missing parts supplied by reference TRBV5-1 and TRBJ1-6, is KAGVTQTPRYLIKTRGQQVTLSCSPISGHRSVSWYQQTPGQGLQFLFEYFSETQRNKGNFPGRFSGRQFSNSRSEMNVSTLELGDSALYLCATKASSGNSPLHFGNGTRLTVT.

This clonotype was counted ten times or more. The chain combines TRBV20-1 with TRBJ1-4; TRBD1 might be the D (5 bases). Germline V CDR1 and CDR2: DFQATT, SNEGSKA (reference sequence). V gave up 4 bases and J gave up 5 bases, with 8 bases separating them. This CDR3 spans 12 amino acids. The CDR3 sequence is CSAKGANEKLFF. CDR3 nucleotide sequence: TGCAGTGCTAAAGGGGCCAATGAAAAACTGTTTTTT.

There are a few counts of this clonotype. The gene calls are TRBV18 and TRBJ2-7, with 8 bases identical to TRBD1. With V trimmed by 2 bases and J by 5 bases, 5 bases remained unmatched. This CDR3 has 14 residues. Germline lookup yields CDR1 KGHSH and CDR2 LQKENI. DNA for the CDR3: TGTGCCAGCTCACCAAGGACAGGGTCCAACGAGCAGTACTTC. Amino acid sequence: CASSPRTGSNEQYF.

This clonotype was picked up many times. The chain recombines TRBV29-1 with TRBJ1-1; D perhaps matches TRBD1 (6 bases). In germline, CDR1 is SQVTM, CDR2 ANQGSEA. The V gene lost 6 bases and the J gene lost 4 bases, with 18 bases spanning the gap. This CDR3 has 14 amino acids. The chain's CDR3 is CSVLQGPWGTEAFF. DNA for the CDR3: TGCAGCGTGCTACAGGGACCCTGGGGCACTGAAGCTTTCTTT. Complete variable domain (other parts from reference TRBV29-1 and TRBJ1-1): SAVISQKPSRDICQRGTSLTIQCQVDSQVTMMFWYRQQPGQSLTLIATANQGSEATYESGFVIDKFPISRPNLTFSTLTVSNMSPEDSSIYLCSVLQGPWGTEAFFGQGTRLTVV.

This clonotype was observed many times. The gene calls are TRBV2 and TRBJ2-2; no firm D call. Trimming removed 6 bases at V and 5 bases at J, with 10 bases between. The length of the CDR3 is 13 residues. Per germline, CDR1 SNHLY and CDR2 FYNNEI. Here the CDR3 reads CASSMITTGELFF. CDR3 nucleotides: TGTGCCAGCAGCATGATTACGACCGGGGAGCTGTTTTTT.

This clonotype was counted only a few times. This chain links TRBV4-3 with TRBJ1-2; unclear D gene. The CDR3 is made up of 16 amino acids. Trimming cost V 0 bases and J 3 bases, with 14 bases left between them. Germline assignment: CDR1 LGHNA and CDR2 YSLEER. This chain's CDR3 is CASSQERLGQDYGYTF. CDR3 bases: TGCGCCAGCAGCCAAGAAAGGTTAGGGCAGGACTATGGCTACACCTTC.

This clonotype was counted at least ten times. V and J are TRBV12-3 or TRBV12-4 and TRBJ2-7; D tentatively reads TRBD1 or TRBD2 (5 bases each). CDR3 length equals 14 residues. Deletions cut 3 bases from V and 0 bases from J, with 9 bases between. The CDR3 loop reads CASSFGTYSYEQYF. In nucleotides, the CDR3 is TGTGCCAGCAGTTTCGGGACCTACTCCTACGAGCAGTACTTC.

This clonotype was counted ten times or more. The V gene is TRBV29-1, the J gene TRBJ1-1; D is uncertain. Germline V gene data show CDR1 as SQVTM and CDR2 as ANQGSEA. Trimming took off 4 bases at V and 2 bases at J, with 14 bases between the two ends. This CDR3 is 14 amino acids long. CDR3 DNA sequence: TGCAGCGTTGTAGAGGTCAGTTCTAACACTGAAGCTTTCTTT. This gives the protein CSVVEVSSNTEAFF.